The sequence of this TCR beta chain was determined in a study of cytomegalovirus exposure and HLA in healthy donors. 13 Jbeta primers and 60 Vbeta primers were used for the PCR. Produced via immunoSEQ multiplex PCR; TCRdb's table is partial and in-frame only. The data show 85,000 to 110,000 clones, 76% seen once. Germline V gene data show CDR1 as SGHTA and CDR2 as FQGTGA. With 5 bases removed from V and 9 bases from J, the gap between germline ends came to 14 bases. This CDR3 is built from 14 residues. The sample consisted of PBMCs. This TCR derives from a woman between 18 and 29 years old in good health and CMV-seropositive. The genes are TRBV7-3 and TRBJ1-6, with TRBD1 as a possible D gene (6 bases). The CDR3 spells CASSMGGGASPLHF. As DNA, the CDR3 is TGTGCCAGCAGCATGGGGGGGGGCGCTTCACCCCTCCACTTT.